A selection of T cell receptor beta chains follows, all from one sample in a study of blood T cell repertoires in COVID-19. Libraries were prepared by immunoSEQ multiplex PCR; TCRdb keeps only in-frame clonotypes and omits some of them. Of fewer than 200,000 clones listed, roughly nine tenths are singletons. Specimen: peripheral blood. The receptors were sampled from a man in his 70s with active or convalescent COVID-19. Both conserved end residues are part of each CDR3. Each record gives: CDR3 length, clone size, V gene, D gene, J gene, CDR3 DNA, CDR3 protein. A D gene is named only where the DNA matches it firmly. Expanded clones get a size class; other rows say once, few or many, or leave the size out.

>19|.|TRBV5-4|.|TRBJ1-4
TGTGCCAGCAGCTTGGCCGGCAGCTCAGTGGCGGCCACTAATGAAAAACTGTTTTTT
CASSLAGSSVAATNEKLFF
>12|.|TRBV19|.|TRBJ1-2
TGTGCCAGTAGTGCAGGAATGTATGGCTACACCTTC
CASSAGMYGYTF
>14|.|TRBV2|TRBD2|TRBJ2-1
TGTGCCAGCAGGGGGACTAGCGGTTACAATGAGCAGTTCTTC
CASRGTSGYNEQFF
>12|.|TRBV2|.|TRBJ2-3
TGTGCCAGCAACAGGCAGACAGATACGCAGTATTTT
CASNRQTDTQYF
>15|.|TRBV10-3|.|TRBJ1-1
TGTGCCATCAGTGATAAGAGGGATCTGAACACTGAAGCTTTCTTT
CAISDKRDLNTEAFF
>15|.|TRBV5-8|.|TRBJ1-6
TGTGCCAGCAGCTTGGCCCCTGGCAGGAATTCACCCCTCCACTTT
CASSLAPGRNSPLHF
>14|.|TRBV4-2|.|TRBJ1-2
TGTGCCAGCAGCCAAGATCGGGGTAACTATGGCTACACCTTC
CASSQDRGNYGYTF
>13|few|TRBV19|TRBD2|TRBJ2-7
TGTGCCAGCGGACTAGCGGGATGGAAAGAGCAGTACTTC
CASGLAGWKEQYF
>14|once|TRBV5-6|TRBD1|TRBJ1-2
TGTGCCAGCAGCGACCGGGACAGGCCCTACGGCTACACCTTC
CASSDRDRPYGYTF
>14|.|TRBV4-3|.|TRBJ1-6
TGCGCCAGCAGCCAAGATACAGGGTTTTCACCCCTCCACTTT
CASSQDTGFSPLHF
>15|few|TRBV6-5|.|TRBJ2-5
TGTGCCAGCAGTAGGCCTGGGGGCTTCCAAGAGACCCAGTACTTC
CASSRPGGFQETQYF
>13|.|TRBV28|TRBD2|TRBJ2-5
TGTGCCAGCATATCCGGGGGGGCCGAGACCCAGTACTTC
CASISGGAETQYF
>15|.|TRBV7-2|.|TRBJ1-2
TGTGCCAGCAGTTCTTACCGTACGGGGAACTATGGCTACACCTTC
CASSSYRTGNYGYTF
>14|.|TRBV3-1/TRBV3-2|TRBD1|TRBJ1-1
TGTGCCAGCAGTTCACAGGGGCTGAGAACTGAAGCTTTCTTT
CASSSQGLRTEAFF
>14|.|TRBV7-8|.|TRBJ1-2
TGTGCCAGCAGCTTAGTCCGGGGTCCCTATGGCTACACCTTC
CASSLVRGPYGYTF
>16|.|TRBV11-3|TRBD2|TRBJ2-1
TGTGCCAGCAGCTTAGATCCTCTAGCGGGGTACAATGAGCAGTTCTTC
CASSLDPLAGYNEQFF
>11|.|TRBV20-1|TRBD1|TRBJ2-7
TGCAGTGCTGGGACAGGGGACGAGCAGTACTTC
CSAGTGDEQYF
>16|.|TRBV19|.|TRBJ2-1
TGTGCCACCCAGGGGGTTCGGGGGGGGATTGGCAATGAGCAGTTCTTC
CATQGVRGGIGNEQFF
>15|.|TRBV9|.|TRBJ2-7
TGTGCCAGCAGCGTGGGCGGGGTAAAATCCTACGAGCAGTACTTC
CASSVGGVKSYEQYF
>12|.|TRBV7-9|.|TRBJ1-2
TGTGCCAGCAGCTTCACGTTAGATGGCTACACCTTC
CASSFTLDGYTF
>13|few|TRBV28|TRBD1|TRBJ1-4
TGTGCCAGCGACACAGGGGGTAATGAAAAACTGTTTTTT
CASDTGGNEKLFF
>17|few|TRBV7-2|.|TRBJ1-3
TGTGCCAGCAGCTTATCGGCTAAAAGGAGCTCTGGAAACACCATATATTTT
CASSLSAKRSSGNTIYF
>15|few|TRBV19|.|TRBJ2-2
TGTGCCAGTAGTCAACGCGGTAGGCGAGCCGGGGAGCTGTTTTTT
CASSQRGRRAGELFF
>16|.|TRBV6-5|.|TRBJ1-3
TGTGCCAGCAGTTACTCGTGGAGCCTCTCTGGAAACACCATATATTTT
CASSYSWSLSGNTIYF
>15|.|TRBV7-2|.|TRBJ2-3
TGTGCCAGCAGCAATACCGGGGGGCGAACAGATACGCAGTATTTT
CASSNTGGRTDTQYF
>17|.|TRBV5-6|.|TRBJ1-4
TGTGCCAGCAGCCTCTGGGGGCAGGGGTTTACTAATGAAAAACTGTTTTTT
CASSLWGQGFTNEKLFF
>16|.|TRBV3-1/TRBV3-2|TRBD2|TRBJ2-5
TGTGCCAGCAGCCAAGGGACTAGCGGGGGGGTTAAGACCCAGTACTTC
CASSQGTSGGVKTQYF
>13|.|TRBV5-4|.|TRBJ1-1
TGTGCCAGCAGCTTGGAGTCAGGGCGGGGGGCTTTCTTT
CASSLESGRGAFF
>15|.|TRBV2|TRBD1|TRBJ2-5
TGTGCCAGCATCGGACAGGGGGCTACCCAAGAGACCCAGTACTTC
CASIGQGATQETQYF
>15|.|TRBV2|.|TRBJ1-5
TGTGCCAGCAGTCCAAGAGGGGAGGCCGAGCAGCCCCAGCATTTT
CASSPRGEAEQPQHF
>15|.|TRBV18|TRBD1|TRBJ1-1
TGTGCCAGCTCACCACTGCAGGGGGCTAAAACTGAAGCTTTCTTT
CASSPLQGAKTEAFF
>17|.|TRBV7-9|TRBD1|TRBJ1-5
TGTGCCAGCAGCTTAGGGACAGGGAATATAAAAAATCAGCCCCAGCATTTT
CASSLGTGNIKNQPQHF
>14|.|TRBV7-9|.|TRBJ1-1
TGTGCCAGCAGCTTAGCCGCTAGGAACACTGAAGCTTTCTTT
CASSLAARNTEAFF
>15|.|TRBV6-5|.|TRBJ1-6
TGTGCCAGCAGGCCAGGACGGGAGGGGAATTCACCCCTCCACTTT
CASRPGREGNSPLHF
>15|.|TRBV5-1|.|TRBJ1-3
TGCGCCAGCAGCCCGACAGGATTACTTGGAAACACCATATATTTT
CASSPTGLLGNTIYF
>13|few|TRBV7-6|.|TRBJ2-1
TGTGCCAGCAGCTGGCAGGGCTACAATGAGCAGTTCTTC
CASSWQGYNEQFF
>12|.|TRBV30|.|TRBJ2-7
TGTGCCTGGGTCAGGGGAATGCGGGAGCAGTACTTC
CAWVRGMREQYF
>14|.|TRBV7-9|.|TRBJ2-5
TGTGCCAGCAGCTGGACAGCCCGACAAGAGACCCAGTACTTC
CASSWTARQETQYF
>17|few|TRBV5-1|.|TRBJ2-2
TGCGCCAGCAGCTTGGTCCCAGCGGGTACGAACACCGGGGAGCTGTTTTTT
CASSLVPAGTNTGELFF
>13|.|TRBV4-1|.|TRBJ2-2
TGCGCCAGCAGCCAAGGAGGTGAAGTGGAGCTGTTTTTT
CASSQGGEVELFF
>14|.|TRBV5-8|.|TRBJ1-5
TGTGCCAGCAGCTCCGCGGGGTATGATCAGCCCCAGCATTTT
CASSSAGYDQPQHF
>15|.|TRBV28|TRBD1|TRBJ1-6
TGTGCCAGCAGTGACCCCACAGGGGATAATTCACCCCTCCACTTT
CASSDPTGDNSPLHF
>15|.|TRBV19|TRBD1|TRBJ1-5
TGTGCCAGTAGTACCCGGGACAGGCTCAATCAGCCCCAGCATTTT
CASSTRDRLNQPQHF
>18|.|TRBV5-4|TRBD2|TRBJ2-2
TGTGCCAGCAGCTTGCCCGGATTGGGGGGGACGAACACCGGGGAGCTGTTTTTT
CASSLPGLGGTNTGELFF
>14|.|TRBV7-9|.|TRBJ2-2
TGTGCCAGCAGCCGGGACACCAACACCGGGGAGCTGTTTTTT
CASSRDTNTGELFF